This note documents a single T cell receptor (beta chain) sequence. Antigen: not known. This CDR3 comprises 14 residues. The V end lost 0 bases, the J end lost 6 bases, and 12 bases lay between the germline ends. TCRdb re-derived calls from the reads in MiXCR, one entry per CDR3 protein. The table has about 530,000 distinct CDR3 sequences, 26% seen once; the top ten hold approximately 13%. The entry originates in a study of T cell repertoires in cytomegalovirus infection. About the study: CMV infection together with matching HLA type was indicated by public TCR beta signatures.

Points from the study as a whole: Using cumulative public TCR beta family frequency, the authors identified those who carried CMV together with the relevant HLA. In two of eight donors, the top clonotype was HLA-C-restricted CMV-specific.

The TCR comes from a human donor in good health (CMV status not recorded). Some clones in this sample may be carry-over from other donors' samples. The gene calls are TRBV12-3 or TRBV12-4 and TRBJ2-7; D is perhaps TRBD2 (5 bases). Sequencing was performed on PBMCs. The DNA of the CDR3 is TGTGCCAGCAGTTTAGCAGGGCTTCGGGGCGAGCAGTACGTC. This gives the protein CASSLAGLRGEQYV.